Below, 17 T cell receptor beta chains from the same sample are listed, as sequenced in a study of blood T cell repertoires in COVID-19. Produced via immunoSEQ multiplex PCR; TCRdb's table is partial and in-frame only. This sample has about 190,000 clones; about 90% occur once, and the top ten carry approximately 21%. Sequences were obtained from peripheral blood. These receptors were taken from a man in his 60s with active or convalescent COVID-19.

This sequence joins TRBV9 and TRBJ2-3; 12 bases match TRBD2. V gave up 3 bases and J gave up 0 bases; unmatched junction bases: 8. Looked up from germline, CDR1 is SGDLS and CDR2 is YYNGEE. This CDR3 has 18 amino acids. CDR3 protein: CASSGLPTSGGSTDTQYF. DNA for the CDR3: TGTGCCAGCAGCGGACTACCCACTAGCGGGGGGAGCACAGATACGCAGTATTTT.

The chain links TRBV14 to TRBJ2-3; the match to TRBD1 covers 10 bases. Germline V gene lookup returns CDR1 SGHDN and CDR2 FVKESK. The V segment lost 2 bases and the J segment 10 bases; nucleotides outside the gene matches: 3. This CDR3 comprises 13 residues. The CDR3 protein is CASSQSGQGAQYF. The CDR3 DNA follows: TGTGCCAGCAGCCAATCAGGACAGGGGGCGCAGTATTTT.

The rearrangement uses TRBV5-1 and TRBJ2-7, with 8 positions matching TRBD1. From germline, CDR1 is SGHRS and CDR2 YFSETQ. V lost 4 bases, J lost 6 bases, and 21 bases stayed unmatched. The CDR3 loop spans 18 amino acids. This CDR3 reads CASSRFGINRGVEREQYF. CDR3 nucleotide sequence: TGCGCCAGCAGCCGATTCGGAATAAACAGGGGGGTTGAACGCGAGCAGTACTTC.

The gene calls are TRBV5-1 and TRBJ1-3; a weak D match, TRBD1 (6 bases). Germline lookup yields CDR1 SGHRS and CDR2 YFSETQ. This CDR3 has 16 residues. The V and J ends lost 6 bases and 0 bases respectively, with 16 bases between them. The CDR3 sequence: CASTPGQTFSGNTIYF. CDR3 DNA sequence: TGCGCCAGCACCCCCGGACAGACGTTCTCTGGAAACACCATATATTTT.

This chain connects TRBV29-1 to TRBJ2-7; 10 bases fit TRBD1. The CDR3 contains 13 residues. CDR1 is SQVTM and CDR2 is ANQGSEA in the germline V gene. V shed 4 bases and J 7 bases; nucleotides not matched to a gene: 7. The chain's CDR3 is CSVGAGQGSEQYF. CDR3 nucleotide sequence: TGCAGCGTTGGTGCGGGACAGGGGAGTGAGCAGTACTTC.

The chain couples TRBV3-1 (or the pseudogene TRBV3-2) to TRBJ1-4, with D possibly TRBD1 on 6 matching bases. Germline-derived CDR1 and CDR2 are LGHDT and YNNKEL (reference sequence). There are 13 residues in the CDR3. Trimming removed 4 bases at V and 9 bases at J, with 12 bases between. This chain's CDR3 is CASSRTDGQKLFF. CDR3 DNA: TGTGCCAGCAGCCGGACAGACGGGCAAAAACTGTTTTTT.

The chain couples TRBV29-1 to TRBJ1-1; 9 bases match TRBD1. The CDR3 consists of 14 residues. The germline CDR1 and CDR2 sequences are SQVTM and ANQGSEA. The V gene end was trimmed by 5 bases and the J gene end by 10 bases; junction bases not matched to a gene: 14. CDR3 sequence (DNA): TGCAGCGTTAGGACAGGGGAGGGGCCCTACGGAGCTTTCTTT. Translated: CSVRTGEGPYGAFF.

The chain links TRBV7-9 to TRBJ2-4; D unclear. Germline CDR1 is SEHNR and CDR2 is FQNEAQ (reference sequence). The CDR3 is 15 amino acids. Between the trimmed V and J ends, which lost 5 bases and 0 bases, there was a span of 11 bases. The CDR3 is CASSKLRGAKNIQYF. The CDR3 DNA follows: TGTGCCAGCAGCAAGCTTAGAGGAGCCAAAAACATTCAGTACTTC.

The genes are TRBV29-1 and TRBJ2-5; a possible D gene is TRBD2 (7 bases). The V gene's germline CDR1 is SQVTM and CDR2 ANQGSEA. This CDR3 is 13 amino acids long. Trimming stripped 8 bases from V and 2 bases from J, with 15 bases between. The CDR3 DNA sequence: TGCAGCTCTGACGGGGGGCGGCAAGAGACCCAGTACTTC. Protein: CSSDGGRQETQYF.

This clone was counted a few times. The chain links TRBV25-1 to TRBJ2-7, with D perhaps TRBD1 (5 bases). Looked up from germline, CDR1 is MGHDK and CDR2 is SYGVNS. V lost 3 bases and J lost 3, with 9 bases in between. The CDR3 has 13 amino acids. CDR3 coding DNA: TGTGCCAGCAGTGACGACAGCTACTACGAGCAGTACTTC. It encodes CASSDDSYYEQYF.

The V call is TRBV6-2 or TRBV6-3, the J call TRBJ2-2; D not resolved. Germline-derived CDR1 and CDR2 are MNHEY and SVGEGT. The CDR3 runs 14 residues. V was trimmed by 4 bases and J by 3 bases, leaving 9 bases between them. DNA of the CDR3: TGTGCCAGCAGTTTCAGGCGCCACACCGGGGAGCTGTTTTTT. The encoded protein is CASSFRRHTGELFF.

This chain connects TRBV30 to TRBJ1-6, with D unresolved. The V end lost 3 bases, the J end lost 8 bases, and 17 bases lay between the germline ends. Germline V gives CDR1 GTSNPN, CDR2 SVGIG (reference sequence). This CDR3 has 15 residues. The CDR3 DNA reads as TGTGCCTGGAGGCCAGCGGCAGGTACTGATTCACCCCTCCACTTT. Its protein is CAWRPAAGTDSPLHF.

J is TRBJ2-3 and V is TRBV24-1; 10 bases are a match to TRBD1. CDR3 length equals 16 residues. J gave up 2 bases and V 3 bases, and 4 bases lay outside the gene matches. Germline lookup yields CDR1 KGHDR and CDR2 SFDVKD. In DNA, the CDR3 is TGTGCCACCAGTGATCCGGGACAGGGGACCACAGATACGCAGTATTTT. It codes for CATSDPGQGTTDTQYF.

This clone has just one count. The CDR3 spells CASSPVTGGDGYTF. CDR3 in DNA: TGTGCCAGCTCACCAGTGACAGGGGGTGATGGCTACACCTTC. The chain has TRBV18 and TRBJ1-2, with 9 nucleotides matching TRBD1. Per germline, CDR1 KGHSH and CDR2 LQKENI. CDR3 size: 14 residues. Losses at the gene ends were 2 bases for V and 6 bases for J; bases not matched to a gene: 4.

The chain couples TRBV7-9 to TRBJ2-2; 9 nucleotides line up with TRBD2. CDR3 length equals 15 residues. The germline V gene encodes CDR1 SEHNR and CDR2 FQNEAQ (reference sequence). Trimming took 5 bases from V and 1 from J; bases not matched to a gene: 2. The CDR3 sequence: CASSNSGGNTGELFF. In DNA form, the CDR3 reads TGTGCCAGCAGCAATAGCGGGGGGAACACCGGGGAGCTGTTTTTT.

J is TRBJ2-4 and V is TRBV2; 8 nucleotides agree with TRBD1. The junction had 8 bases not matched to a gene; V was cut back by 4 bases and J by 6 bases. CDR3 length equals 15 residues. CDR1 is SNHLY, CDR2 FYNNEI, per germline. The CDR3: CASSGPGGVGNIQYF. The CDR3 DNA is TGTGCCAGCAGTGGTCCAGGGGGCGTGGGAAACATTCAGTACTTC. The variable domain in full, with the rest retrieved from reference TRBV2 and TRBJ2-4, is EPEVTQTPSHQVTQMGQEVILRCVPISNHLYFYWYRQILGQKVEFLVSFYNNEISEKSEIFDDQFSVERPDGSNFTLKIRSTKLEDSAMYFCASSGPGGVGNIQYFGAGTRLSVL.

V and J are TRBV19 and TRBJ1-1; a weak D match, TRBD1 (5 bases). Trimming took off 7 bases at V and 1 base at J, with 13 bases between the two ends. Germline V gene data show CDR1 as LNHDA and CDR2 as SQIVND (reference sequence). CDR3 length: 14 residues. This CDR3 reads CASIRKTGNTEAFF. As DNA, the CDR3 is TGTGCCAGTATTCGAAAAACAGGGAACACTGAAGCTTTCTTT. Full variable domain (outside the CDR3, taken from reference TRBV19 and TRBJ1-1): DGGITQSPKYLFRKEGQNVTLSCEQNLNHDAMYWYRQDPGQGLRLIYYSQIVNDFQKGDIAEGYSVSREKKESFPLTVTSAQKNPTAFYLCASIRKTGNTEAFFGQGTRLTVV.